These T cell receptor beta chains were read from a single sample in a study of siplizumab effects on memory and regulatory T cells. Method: immunoSEQ multiplex PCR; TCRdb's copy keeps in-frame clones and lacks some. The profile shows about 98,000 clones, more than 85% of them singletons. The sample comprised CD4+ T cells sorted from blood. The receptors were gathered from a human donor in good health. The CDR3 runs from the conserved cysteine through the conserved F or W. D genes are given only for firm matches. Expanded clones get a size class; other rows say once, few or many, or leave the size out.

NA,TRBJ2-7,TRBD1,TRBV18,TGTGCCAGCTCACCAGGGGACAGTCCCTACCTCGAGCAGTACTTC,CASSPGDSPYLEQYF
NA,TRBJ1-5,NA,TRBV28,TGTGCCAGCATGGGTGTTCAGCCCCAGCATTTT,CASMGVQPQHF
NA,TRBJ1-3,NA,TRBV4-1,TGCGCCAGCAGCCAAGGACAGACAAGAACAAACACCATATATTTT,CASSQGQTRTNTIYF
NA,TRBJ2-7,TRBD1,TRBV10-1,TGCGCCAGCAGTGAACAGGGGTCCTACGAGCAGTACTTC,CASSEQGSYEQYF
NA,TRBJ2-3,NA,TRBV7-2,TGTGCCAGCAGCTCACCAGGGAGTTGGACGCAGTATTTT,CASSSPGSWTQYF
NA,TRBJ1-5,NA,TRBV9,TGTGCCAGCAGCGAGGACATTGGTAGCAATCAGCCCCAGCATTTT,CASSEDIGSNQPQHF
NA,TRBJ1-1,NA,TRBV6-6,TGTGCCAGTACAACCAGGGAAGGGCTCACTGAAGCTTTCTTT,CASTTREGLTEAFF
NA,TRBJ2-2,NA,TRBV30,TGTGCCTGGAGGGTAAAGTCTCGGCCCGAGCTGTTTTTT,CAWRVKSRPELFF
NA,TRBJ2-7,NA,TRBV7-9,TGTGCCAGCAGCTTTGTCGTCGGGAGCTCCTACGAGCAGTACTTC,CASSFVVGSSYEQYF
NA,TRBJ1-5,NA,TRBV10-3,TGTGCCATCAGTGAGTCGAAGGGGGGACGGAGTCAGCCCCAGCATTTT,CAISESKGGRSQPQHF
NA,TRBJ2-1,NA,TRBV7-2,TGTGCCAGCAGCTTAGGTGCGGTCTCCTACAATGAGCAGTTCTTC,CASSLGAVSYNEQFF
NA,TRBJ2-5,NA,TRBV29-1,TGCAGCGTTGCGAGGGCCCAAGAGACCCAGTACTTC,CSVARAQETQYF
NA,TRBJ2-1,TRBD1,TRBV28,TGTGCCAGCAGGAGAGACAGGGAGCCTTACAATGAGCAGTTCTTC,CASRRDREPYNEQFF
NA,TRBJ1-1,NA,TRBV29-1,TGCAGCGGTGGGGTCGGGATGAACACTGAAGCTTTCTTT,CSGGVGMNTEAFF
NA,TRBJ1-2,NA,TRBV2,TGTGCCAGCCATCGGGTTCGGGATGGCTACACCTTC,CASHRVRDGYTF
NA,TRBJ2-7,NA,TRBV5-1,TGCGCCAGCAGCTTGGATGGAAGCTCCTACGAGCAGTACTTC,CASSLDGSSYEQYF
NA,TRBJ2-7,NA,TRBV5-6,TGTGCCACCACCCGGAGGGCCAATTCCTACGAGCAGTACTTC,CATTRRANSYEQYF
NA,TRBJ2-3,TRBD2,TRBV5-1,TGCGCCAGCAGTAATGGCGAGAAGACTAGCGGTTGGTACGGAGATACGCAGTATTTT,CASSNGEKTSGWYGDTQYF
NA,TRBJ2-3,NA,TRBV7-6,TGTGCCAGCAGCTTAAACTCGGGCGGTGTAGGTACGCAGTATTTT,CASSLNSGGVGTQYF
NA,TRBJ2-3,TRBD1,TRBV19,TGTGCCACCCAAAAGGGAAAAATGGACAGGCTCCCAGATACGCAGTATTTT,CATQKGKMDRLPDTQYF
NA,TRBJ2-7,NA,TRBV5-1,TGCGCCAGCAAAAGGGGAACAGTGGGGTCCTACGAGCAGTACTTC,CASKRGTVGSYEQYF
NA,TRBJ1-1,TRBD1,TRBV11-2,TGTGCCAGCAGCCTCCGGACAGGGATAACAACTGAAGCTTTCTTT,CASSLRTGITTEAFF
NA,TRBJ1-1,NA,TRBV19,TGTGCCACTGCCCAGACAGCGCTATTGAACACTGAAGCTTTCTTT,CATAQTALLNTEAFF
NA,TRBJ2-2,NA,TRBV5-1,TGCGCCAGCAGCTTGGGACGGAGGAACACCGGGGAGCTGTTTTTT,CASSLGRRNTGELFF
NA,TRBJ2-1,NA,TRBV5-6,TGTGCCAGCAGCTACTCAGCGGCAATATCATCAGGTGGGGATGAGCAGTTCTTC,CASSYSAAISSGGDEQFF
NA,TRBJ2-2,TRBD2,TRBV9,TGTGCCAGCAGCGTACCGTCCGGGAGGGAGAACACCGGGGAGCTGTTTTTT,CASSVPSGRENTGELFF
NA,TRBJ1-1,NA,TRBV7-3,TGTGCCAGCAGCCTGAAACCGGGACAACCCTATGAAGCTTTCTTT,CASSLKPGQPYEAFF
NA,TRBJ2-1,NA,TRBV5-1,TGCGCCAGCAGCAAGGGAAGCGCCTACAATGAGCAGTTCTTC,CASSKGSAYNEQFF
NA,TRBJ2-7,TRBD2,TRBV15,TGTGCCACCAGCATTGTGGGGCTAGCGGGATCCCCATCCTACGAGCAGTACTTC,CATSIVGLAGSPSYEQYF
NA,TRBJ2-2,TRBD2,TRBV7-2,TGTGCCAGCAGCACTTGGACTAGCTTGGGGGAGCTGTTTTTT,CASSTWTSLGELFF
NA,TRBJ2-5,TRBD2,TRBV7-2,TGTGCCAGCAGCTTAGCAGGGGCCGGGGGGCAAGAGACCCAGTACTTC,CASSLAGAGGQETQYF
NA,TRBJ2-5,NA,TRBV5-1,TGCGCCAGCAGCCGGGATCAGGGTAGGGAGACCCAGTACTTC,CASSRDQGRETQYF
NA,TRBJ2-2,TRBD2,TRBV5-1,TGCGCCAGCAGCTTCACTGGCGGGACTCTGGGGGGGACCGGGGAGCTGTTTTTT,CASSFTGGTLGGTGELFF
NA,TRBJ1-5,TRBD1,TRBV28,TGTGCCACCCAAGGGGACAGGGGTGTCAATCAGCCCCAGCATTTT,CATQGDRGVNQPQHF
NA,TRBJ1-5,NA,TRBV6-1,TGTGCCAGCACTAAGACCCCAGCTGGAAATCAGCCCCAGCATTTT,CASTKTPAGNQPQHF
NA,TRBJ2-2,TRBD1,TRBV27,TGTGCCAGCGGGACAGCCGAATCGAACACCGGGGAGCTGTTTTTT,CASGTAESNTGELFF
NA,TRBJ2-3,TRBD2,TRBV2,TGTGCCAGCTGGGGGTTACTAGCGGCAGGCACAGATACGCAGTATTTT,CASWGLLAAGTDTQYF
NA,TRBJ2-7,NA,TRBV21-1,TGTGCCAGCAGCAGGGACCAGCACGAGCAGTACTTC,CASSRDQHEQYF
NA,TRBJ2-7,NA,TRBV19,TGTGCCAGTATAGAACCCCTTGGGGAGCAGTACTTC,CASIEPLGEQYF
NA,TRBJ1-2,NA,TRBV2,TGTGCCAGCGGACGGGGGGCCTCTGGCTATGGCTACACCTTC,CASGRGASGYGYTF
NA,TRBJ2-3,NA,TRBV5-6,TGTGCCAGCAGCTTCCCGGGACTCACTAGCACAGATACGCAGTATTTT,CASSFPGLTSTDTQYF
NA,TRBJ2-2,TRBD1,TRBV5-1,TGCGCCAGCAGCGCGTTGACCGGGACAGGGGCGACCGGGGAGCTGTTTTTT,CASSALTGTGATGELFF
NA,TRBJ2-4,NA,TRBV6-1,TGTGCCAGCAACCCAGGGTTAGGGGCCAAAAACATTCAGTACTTC,CASNPGLGAKNIQYF
NA,TRBJ2-3,TRBD1,TRBV28,TGTGCCAGCAGCGCTTCTGGACAGGGTCTGAGTACGCAGTATTTT,CASSASGQGLSTQYF
NA,TRBJ2-3,TRBD2,TRBV19,TGTGCCAGTAGCGCTAGAGTAAGCGGGAGTATAGATACGCAGTATTTT,CASSARVSGSIDTQYF
NA,TRBJ2-7,TRBD2,TRBV4-1,TGCGCCAGCAGCCAACCAACTAGCGGGAAATACGAGCAGTACTTC,CASSQPTSGKYEQYF
once,TRBJ2-3,NA,TRBV4-1,TGCGCCAGCAGCCAGAACAGGCAAAGCACAGATACGCAGTATTTT,CASSQNRQSTDTQYF
NA,TRBJ1-1,NA,TRBV6-5,TGTGCCAGCAGTGGGAACAGGTTTGCAGACACTGAAGCTTTCTTT,CASSGNRFADTEAFF
NA,TRBJ2-2,NA,TRBV5-1,TGCGCCAGCAGCTTGGTAGGGGTGACTGTGGGGTTCACCGGGGAGCTGTTTTTT,CASSLVGVTVGFTGELFF
once,TRBJ2-1,TRBD1,TRBV10-3,TGTGCCATCAGGGGACAGGGAGGGGGTAATGAGCAGTTCTTC,CAIRGQGGGNEQFF
NA,TRBJ2-1,TRBD2,TRBV30,TGTGCCTGGAGTGCACGACTAGCGGGGGGCAATGAGCAGTTCTTC,CAWSARLAGGNEQFF
NA,TRBJ1-4,NA,TRBV6-5,TGTGCCAGCAGCCCCAATCCTGGGACTAATGAAAAACTGTTTTTT,CASSPNPGTNEKLFF
NA,TRBJ1-5,NA,TRBV29-1,TGCAGCGTTGAAGTTTCTACGAGGGGGGTCCAGCATTTT,CSVEVSTRGVQHF